These 14 T cell receptor beta chains share one sample of origin, sequenced in a study of early T cells in non-severe SARS-CoV-2 infection. From the 5' RACE reads, TCRdb called clonotypes with MiXCR, one entry per CDR3 protein. Of about 63,000 distinct CDR3 sequences in the sample, 13% are singletons; the top ten hold around 4.5%. Source material: whole blood. These receptor sequences come from an adult who was a healthcare worker with PCR-confirmed SARS-CoV-2 infection or an uninfected control (not recorded which).

This clonotype was recorded many times. V and J are TRBV29-1 and TRBJ1-1; D may be TRBD1 (6 bases). CDR1 is SQVTM, CDR2 ANQGSEA, per germline. The CDR3 runs 12 residues. The V gene lost 3 bases and the J gene lost 1 base, with 6 bases spanning the gap. The chain's CDR3 is CSVDRGNTEAFF. CDR3 bases: TGCAGCGTTGACAGGGGGAACACTGAAGCTTTCTTT.

This clonotype showed up many times. The chain recombines TRBV12-3 or TRBV12-4 with TRBJ2-1; 7 nucleotides agree with TRBD2. This CDR3 has 16 residues. V was pared by 1 base and J by 3 bases, with 6 bases of the junction left unmatched. CDR3: CASSLGGWGGYNEQFF. CDR3 DNA sequence: TGTGCCAGCAGTTTAGGAGGTTGGGGGGGCTACAATGAGCAGTTCTTC.

There are many counts of this clonotype. The junction departs from the called germline gene at one end, perhaps through a read error. The J gene is TRBJ2-1, the V gene TRBV7-7, with D tentatively TRBD1 (6 bases). The V gene's germline CDR1 is SSHAT and CDR2 FNYEAQ (reference sequence). This CDR3 spans 13 amino acids. CDR3 bases: TGTGCTAGCAGCTTCGAGAGGGGGAATGAGCAGTTCTTC. Translation: CASSFERGNEQFF. Full variable domain (outside the CDR3, taken from reference TRBV7-7 and TRBJ2-1): GAGVSQSPRYKVTKRGQDVTLRCDPISSHATLYWYQQALGQGPEFLTYFNYEAQPDKSGLPSDRFSAERPEGSISTLTIQRTEQRDSAMYRCASSFERGNEQFFGPGTRLTVL.

The sample holds a few counts of this clonotype. The chain couples TRBV7-2 to TRBJ1-5; D remains ambiguous. Germline V gene lookup returns CDR1 SGHTA and CDR2 FQGNSA. The CDR3 length is 13 residues. The V gene lost 1 base and the J gene lost 11 bases, with 12 bases spanning the gap. CDR3 nucleotides: TGTGCCAGCAGCTTAGGCAGTCTAGAAGCCCAGCATTTT. Translation: CASSLGSLEAQHF.

The chain is built from TRBV27 and TRBJ2-7; 11 nucleotides line up with TRBD1. Germline-derived CDR1 and CDR2 are MNHEY and SMNVEV (reference sequence). The CDR3 consists of 14 residues. Trimming cost V 5 bases and J 5 bases; bases outside gene matches: 5. Here the CDR3 reads CASSRGTGGDEQYF. The CDR3 DNA sequence: TGTGCCAGCAGTCGGGGGACAGGGGGAGACGAGCAGTACTTC.

This clonotype was found a few times. The chain recombines TRBV3-1 with TRBJ2-3; TRBD2 might be the D (7 bases). V lost 3 bases and J lost 5, with 21 bases in between. Germline values: CDR1 LGHDT, CDR2 YNNKEL (reference sequence). The CDR3 is 17 amino acids. The CDR3 DNA is TGTGCCAGCAGCCAGAAGAGGAGAGGGGGGGATAAAGATACGCAGTATTTT. Amino acids: CASSQKRRGGDKDTQYF.

This clonotype was recorded a few times. The V call is TRBV10-3, the J call TRBJ1-1; D gene ambiguous. Trimming stripped 5 bases from V and 5 bases from J, with 15 bases between. This CDR3 has 14 residues. Per germline, CDR1 ENHRY and CDR2 SYGVKD. CDR3 nucleotides: TGTGCCATCAGTAGTCCAGGACGCGTTACTGAAGCTTTCTTT. Translation: CAISSPGRVTEAFF.

The V and J genes are TRBV25-1 and TRBJ2-5, with TRBD2 as a possible D gene (5 bases). The CDR3 covers 15 residues. The V end lost 3 bases, the J end lost 1 base, and 12 bases lay between the germline ends. In germline, CDR1 is MGHDK, CDR2 SYGVNS. CDR3 bases: TGTGCCAGCAGTGAGGTTGGGAGTATCCAAGAGACCCAGTACTTC. As protein: CASSEVGSIQETQYF.

The J gene is TRBJ2-3, the V gene TRBV4-1; D may be TRBD1 (5 bases). Looked up from germline, CDR1 is MGHRA and CDR2 is YSYEKL. The CDR3 is 14 residues long. Trimming took off 0 bases at V and 5 bases at J, with 9 bases between the two ends. The CDR3: CASSQETDVDTQYF. The CDR3 DNA sequence: TGCGCCAGCAGCCAAGAGACAGACGTAGATACGCAGTATTTT.

V usage is TRBV29-1 and J usage is TRBJ2-5, with D possibly TRBD2 on 6 matching bases. This CDR3 spans 14 amino acids. With 4 bases removed from V and 5 bases from J, the gap between germline ends came to 17 bases. The germline gives CDR1 SQVTM, CDR2 ANQGSEA. The CDR3 DNA follows: TGCAGCGTTGGAGTCGGGACTGGCTACGAGACCCAGTACTTC. This gives the protein CSVGVGTGYETQYF.

This clonotype has ten or more counts. This sequence joins TRBV29-1 and TRBJ1-2; no firm D call. The germline V gene has CDR1 SQVTM and CDR2 ANQGSEA. V dropped 5 bases and J dropped 6 bases, with 19 bases sitting between them. The CDR3 contains 14 residues. CDR3 sequence reads: CSVLAPIDGDGYTF. As DNA, the CDR3 is TGCAGCGTTCTGGCACCCATAGATGGAGATGGCTACACCTTC.

Of note for this clonotype: A much larger clonotype is one base distant, so this may be a read error. V and J are TRBV4-3 and TRBJ2-1; TRBD1 matches at 7 bases. CDR3 length equals 14 residues. Germline V gene sequence: CDR1 LGHNA, CDR2 YSLEER. The CDR3 nucleotides read TGCGCCAGCAGCCAAAAGGGAAGGGGGCATGAGAAGTTCTTC. It is translated as CASSQKGRGHEKFF.

The sample holds many counts of this clonotype. The chain recombines TRBV20-1 with TRBJ2-5, with 7 bases lining up with TRBD1. CDR1 is DFQATT and CDR2 is SNEGSKA in the germline V gene (reference sequence). The length of the CDR3 is 11 residues. The CDR3 sequence: CRLDREETQYF. The CDR3, as DNA: TGCAGGCTAGACAGGGAAGAGACCCAGTACTTC.

The gene calls are TRBV12-5 and TRBJ2-3; tentatively, D is TRBD2 (6 bases). The germline V gene has CDR1 LGHNT and CDR2 FRNRAP. V was cut by 11 bases and J by 1 base, with 13 bases left in between. The CDR3 length is 13 residues. The CDR3 spells CAVGGRGTDTQYF. The CDR3 DNA reads as TGTGCTGTCGGGGGTAGGGGCACAGATACGCAGTATTTT.